The rows below give T cell receptor beta chains drawn from one sample of a study of identical twins. TCRdb used MiXCR to reprocess the 5' RACE reads, holding one entry per CDR3 protein. The data contain about 530,000 distinct CDR3 sequences, about 22% of them singletons. This sample also belongs to another study, concerning yellow fever vaccine responses in identical twins.

Sequenced material: CD4+ T cells sorted from blood. Receptors originate from a woman aged 18-35 years in good health. Each CDR3 is given with its conserved first and last residue. Fields, in order: D gene, clone size, V gene, J gene, CDR3 protein, CDR3 DNA. A D gene is named only where the DNA matches it firmly. Clone sizes are given selectively: once, few, many, or a class where the clone is expanded.

>.|.|TRBV5-1|TRBJ2-5
CASSFDSGQETQYF
TGCGCCAGCAGCTTCGATAGCGGCCAAGAGACCCAGTACTTC
>TRBD1|.|TRBV4-1|TRBJ2-2
CASSQTGGYKTGELFF
TGCGCCAGCAGCCAGACAGGGGGCTACAAGACCGGGGAGCTGTTTTTT
>TRBD2|few|TRBV5-1|TRBJ2-1
CASSLPGTSGRINEQFF
TGCGCCAGCAGCTTGCCGGGAACTAGCGGGAGGATCAATGAGCAGTTCTTC
>.|few|TRBV20-1|TRBJ2-5
CSTAGNQETQYF
TGCAGTACCGCGGGGAACCAAGAGACCCAGTACTTC
>TRBD1|few|TRBV7-9|TRBJ2-1
CASSPGPVRGNYNEQFF
TGTGCCAGCAGCCCCGGACCGGTCAGGGGGAACTACAATGAGCAGTTCTTC
>.|.|TRBV18|TRBJ2-5
CASSPLRDWEMETQYF
TGTGCCAGCTCACCCCTACGGGACTGGGAAATGGAGACCCAGTACTTC
>.|.|TRBV12-3/TRBV12-4|TRBJ1-1
CASSLGELTEAFF
TGTGCCAGCAGTTTAGGCGAACTCACTGAAGCTTTCTTT
>.|.|TRBV5-1|TRBJ1-1
CASRYRGGTEAFF
TGCGCCAGCCGCTACCGAGGGGGCACTGAAGCTTTCTTT
>.|.|TRBV4-2|TRBJ1-1
CASSPLPGGPEAFF
TGTGCCAGCAGCCCGCTCCCCGGGGGGCCTGAAGCTTTCTTT
>.|few|TRBV28|TRBJ1-1
CASSWVTAIEAFF
TGTGCCAGCAGCTGGGTGACAGCGATTGAGGCTTTCTTT
>.|few|TRBV7-2|TRBJ1-1
CASSLAGSMNTEAFF
TGTGCCAGCAGCTTAGCGGGCAGCATGAACACTGAAGCTTTCTTT
>TRBD2|.|TRBV20-1|TRBJ2-1
CSARTSGGAREQFF
TGCAGTGCTAGGACTAGCGGGGGGGCACGCGAGCAGTTCTTC
>.|.|TRBV18|TRBJ1-1
CASSPKNSMNTEAFF
TGTGCCAGCTCACCTAAGAACAGTATGAACACTGAAGCTTTCTTT
>.|.|TRBV6-1|TRBJ1-2
CASSGGGHYGYTF
TGTGCCAGCAGCGGGGGGGGCCACTATGGCTACACCTTC
>.|many|TRBV12-5|TRBJ1-1
CASGSRLGNTEAFF
TGTGCTAGTGGTTCCCGGTTGGGGAACACTGAAGCTTTCTTT
>.|.|TRBV12-5|TRBJ2-6
CASALLPSPYSGANVLTF
TGTGCTAGTGCCTTACTACCGAGCCCGTACTCTGGGGCCAACGTCCTGACTTTC
>.|few|TRBV15|TRBJ2-7
CATSREEGRYEQYF
TGTGCCACCAGCAGAGAGGAAGGGAGGTACGAGCAGTACTTC
>.|few|TRBV4-1|TRBJ1-1
CASSFTDGNTEAFF
TGCGCCAGCAGCTTCACCGACGGGAACACTGAAGCTTTCTTT
>TRBD2|many|TRBV29-1|TRBJ2-3
CSVHSGRSADTQYF
TGCAGCGTGCATAGCGGGAGGTCGGCAGATACGCAGTATTTT
>.|many|TRBV6-1|TRBJ1-1
CASTKQDTGRAFF
TGTGCCAGCACCAAACAGGATACAGGGCGTGCTTTCTTT
>.|many|TRBV13|TRBJ2-5
CASSLGLAQETQYF
TGTGCCAGCAGCTTAGGCCTAGCCCAAGAGACCCAGTACTTC
>TRBD1|.|TRBV5-1|TRBJ1-2
CASSFGGGDYGYTF
TGCGCCAGCAGCTTCGGAGGGGGCGACTATGGCTACACCTTC
>TRBD2|.|TRBV15|TRBJ2-1
CATSRRRTSGVWEQFF
TGTGCCACCAGCAGACGTAGGACTAGCGGGGTATGGGAGCAGTTCTTC